Shown below are 28 T cell receptor beta chains from a single sample sequenced in a study of cytomegalovirus exposure and HLA in healthy donors. 60 Vbeta and 13 Jbeta primers were used in PCR. Measured with immunoSEQ multiplex PCR; TCRdb has only the in-frame clones, and not every one. The data hold approximately 280,000 clones, with 86% observed a single time. Sequencing input: PBMCs. These receptors were collected from a man aged 35 to 55 in good health and CMV-seropositive.

This clone came up a few times. J is TRBJ1-1 and V is TRBV18, with D perhaps TRBD1 (6 bases). The CDR3 contains 15 residues. Germline CDR1 and CDR2: KGHSH and LQKENI. Deletions cut 6 bases from V and 0 bases from J, with 14 bases between. CDR3 nucleotide sequence: TGTGCCAGCTCCTTCGGACAGAGCATGAACACTGAAGCTTTCTTT. Its translation: CASSFGQSMNTEAFF.

This clone was recorded once. The genes are TRBV28 and TRBJ2-3; D remains ambiguous. The germline V gene has CDR1 MDHEN and CDR2 SYDVKM. CDR3 length equals 15 residues. Trimming pared 2 bases from V and 2 bases from J, leaving 11 bases between. The CDR3 here is CASSLITEYTDTQYF. The DNA for the CDR3 is TGTGCCAGCAGTTTAATTACAGAATACACAGATACGCAGTATTTT.

This clone was recorded a few times. V usage is TRBV4-3 and J usage is TRBJ2-7; 7 bases fit TRBD1. There are 15 residues in the CDR3. V lost 1 base to trimming and J lost 1 base; unmatched junction nucleotides: 4. Germline V gene data show CDR1 as LGHNA and CDR2 as YSLEER. The CDR3 DNA reads TGCGCCAGCAGCCAAGCGCACAGGGGATCCTACGAGCAGTACTTC. This encodes CASSQAHRGSYEQYF.

This chain uses TRBV5-4 with TRBJ2-3; a weak D match, TRBD2 (5 bases). This CDR3 comprises 14 residues. Deletions cut 3 bases from V and 2 bases from J, with 10 bases between. Germline V gives CDR1 SGHNT, CDR2 YYREEE (reference sequence). The CDR3 loop is CASSSGLYTDTQYF. In nucleotides, the CDR3 is TGTGCCAGCAGCTCTGGACTGTACACAGATACGCAGTATTTT.

This clone turned up a few times. The gene calls are TRBV2 and TRBJ1-5, with D unresolved. Germline lookup yields CDR1 SNHLY and CDR2 FYNNEI. The CDR3 has 12 residues. V was shortened by 3 bases and J by 4 bases, with 4 bases between the two germline ends. The CDR3, as DNA: TGTGCCAGCAGTGAGCGTAATCAGCCCCAGCATTTT. It is translated as CASSERNQPQHF.

CDR3: CASSLLRERMDNGYTF. The CDR3 coding sequence is TGTGCCAGCAGCTTGCTTAGGGAACGGATGGACAATGGCTACACCTTC. This rearrangement joins TRBV5-4 to TRBJ1-2, with TRBD1 as a possible D gene (5 bases). Germline CDR1 reads SGHNT; CDR2 reads YYREEE (reference sequence). The CDR3 runs to 16 residues. Trimming cost V 1 base and J 6 bases, with 19 bases left between them.

This chain joins TRBV28 and TRBJ1-4, with 11 bases that match TRBD1. This CDR3 is built from 16 residues. Trimming removed 7 bases from V and 7 bases from J; junction bases left unmatched: 11. Germline-derived CDR1 and CDR2 are MDHEN and SYDVKM. The CDR3 loop is CASTQGQGAGSEKLFF. For the CDR3, the DNA is TGTGCCAGCACCCAAGGACAGGGGGCGGGTAGTGAAAAACTGTTTTTT.

This clone was found a few times. The chain uses TRBV7-2 and TRBJ2-7; 10 bases fit TRBD2. Trimming took 4 bases from V and 3 from J; bases not matched to a gene: 0. The CDR3 sequence is 13 residues long. Per the germline V gene, CDR1 is SGHTA and CDR2 is FQGNSA. This CDR3 reads CASSWTSGYEQYF. In DNA, the CDR3 is TGTGCCAGCAGCTGGACTAGCGGCTACGAGCAGTACTTC.

This rearrangement joins TRBV4-2 to TRBJ2-2; 9 bases are a match to TRBD1. Trimming took 3 bases from V and 7 from J; bases not matched to a gene: 6. This CDR3 has 15 residues. CDR1 LGHNA and CDR2 YNFKEQ come from the germline V gene. This CDR3 is CASSQGQGNGGELFF. The CDR3 DNA is TGTGCCAGCAGCCAGGGACAGGGTAACGGCGGGGAGCTGTTTTTT.

V and J are TRBV4-1 and TRBJ1-6; weak D call: TRBD1 (5 bases). The CDR3 runs 17 residues. Germline CDR1 is MGHRA and CDR2 is YSYEKL. V was shortened by 3 bases and J by 6 bases, with 18 bases between the two germline ends. The CDR3 spells CASSQSPAGRTNSPLHF. The CDR3 nucleotides read TGCGCCAGCAGCCAGAGCCCAGCGGGACGGACTAATTCACCCCTCCACTTT.

The chain uses TRBV11-1 and TRBJ2-7; D call uncertain. The CDR3 totals 12 residues. The germline gives CDR1 SGHAT, CDR2 FQDESV (reference sequence). V lost 6 bases and J 5 bases, leaving 11 bases between the germline ends. In DNA, the CDR3 is TGTGCCAGCAGGGGCGTGGGTCACGAGCAGTACTTC. It specifies CASRGVGHEQYF. Full variable domain (outside the CDR3, taken from reference TRBV11-1 and TRBJ2-7): EAEVAQSPRYKITEKSQAVAFWCDPISGHATLYWYRQILGQGPELLVQFQDESVVDDSQLPKDRFSAERLKGVDSTLKIQPAELGDSAMYLCASRGVGHEQYFGPGTRLTVT.

The chain is built from TRBV27 and TRBJ1-2; D gene ambiguous. This CDR3 spans 13 amino acids. The V end was cut by 5 bases, the J end by 2 bases, with 9 bases between. Per the germline V gene, CDR1 is MNHEY and CDR2 is SMNVEV (reference sequence). For the CDR3, the DNA is TGTGCCAGCAGTCCCAGGATGAACTATGGCTACACCTTC. Translating it yields CASSPRMNYGYTF.

This clone came up once. The chain links TRBV9 to TRBJ2-3, with 8 bases that match TRBD2. Germline trimming cut 5 bases from V and 4 bases from J; bases unmatched to any gene: 12. Germline V lookup: CDR1 SGDLS, CDR2 YYNGEE. The CDR3 consists of 16 residues. The CDR3 coding sequence is TGTGCCAGCAGGCCGGGGGCAGCGGGAGCGCCAGATACGCAGTATTTT. It codes for CASRPGAAGAPDTQYF.

The chain recombines TRBV28 with TRBJ1-5, with D perhaps matching TRBD1 (5 bases). From germline, CDR1 is MDHEN and CDR2 SYDVKM. This CDR3 region has 14 residues. The V end lost 2 bases, the J end lost 11 bases, and 16 bases lay between the germline ends. In DNA, the CDR3 is TGTGCCAGCAGTTTACGGCAGGGCCATTTCTCCCAGCATTTT. Protein: CASSLRQGHFSQHF.

This chain links TRBV27 with TRBJ2-3, with 7 bases identical to TRBD1. The length of the CDR3 is 14 residues. Germline V gives CDR1 MNHEY, CDR2 SMNVEV (reference sequence). With 5 bases clipped from V and 3 bases from J, the junction kept 5 bases outside the gene matches. CDR3 nucleotides: TGTGCCAGCAGTCCAGGGGGTCTGACAGATACGCAGTATTTT. Residues: CASSPGGLTDTQYF.

V gene TRBV7-9 combines with J gene TRBJ1-6; unclear D gene. V was clipped by 0 bases and J by 8 bases, with 8 bases between them. The CDR3 contains 14 residues. The germline CDR1 and CDR2 sequences are SEHNR and FQNEAQ (reference sequence). As DNA, the CDR3 is TGTGCCAGCAGCTTAGCGCTTTCGGATTCACCCCTCCACTTT. This codes for CASSLALSDSPLHF.

A note on this clone: The same CDR3 arises from other DNA sequences in this sample as well. This chain uses TRBV19 with TRBJ2-7; D not resolved. The germline V gene has CDR1 LNHDA and CDR2 SQIVND (reference sequence). CDR3 size: 12 residues. V was trimmed by 5 bases and J by 0 bases, leaving 5 bases between them. The CDR3 DNA reads TGTGCCAGTAGTCCGAGCTCCTACGAGCAGTACTTC. This gives the protein CASSPSSYEQYF. Using reference TRBV19 and TRBJ2-7 for the parts outside the CDR3, the full variable domain is DGGITQSPKYLFRKEGQNVTLSCEQNLNHDAMYWYRQDPGQGLRLIYYSQIVNDFQKGDIAEGYSVSREKKESFPLTVTSAQKNPTAFYLCASSPSSYEQYFGPGTRLTVT.

There are a few counts of this clone. The rearrangement joins TRBV28 to TRBJ2-1; TRBD2 is a possible D gene (6 bases). The CDR3 runs 15 residues. Germline loops: CDR1 MDHEN, CDR2 SYDVKM. V gave up 6 bases and J gave up 5 bases, with 17 bases separating them. CDR3 coding DNA: TGTGCCAGCAGACGGGACCAACGACTAGACAATGAGCAGTTCTTC. Translating gives CASRRDQRLDNEQFF.

The chain recombines TRBV29-1 with TRBJ2-3; 10 bases line up with TRBD2. Trimming removed 1 base from V and 3 bases from J; junction bases left unmatched: 7. This CDR3 comprises 16 residues. Germline V CDR1 and CDR2: SQVTM, ANQGSEA. The CDR3 DNA is TGCAGCGTTGAAGGCACTAGCGGGACCAAGACAGATACGCAGTATTTT. Translation: CSVEGTSGTKTDTQYF.

V usage is TRBV7-2 and J usage is TRBJ2-6, with D possibly matching TRBD2 (6 bases). Germline V CDR1 and CDR2: SGHTA, FQGNSA. This CDR3 comprises 15 residues. The germline V and J ends were trimmed by 5 bases and 5 bases, with 13 bases remaining between them. CDR3 bases: TGTGCCAGCAGCCCGCTTGGAGGGAGGGCCAACGTCCTGACTTTC. Amino acids: CASSPLGGRANVLTF.

The chain recombines TRBV18 with TRBJ2-5; 11 positions agree with TRBD1. The CDR3 loop spans 15 amino acids. V shed 3 bases and J 5 bases; nucleotides not matched to a gene: 5. The V gene's germline CDR1 is KGHSH and CDR2 LQKENI. The CDR3 nucleotides read TGTGCCAGCTCACCGGGACAGGGGGTCGGTGAGACCCAGTACTTC. This codes for CASSPGQGVGETQYF.

The chain joins TRBV7-9 to TRBJ2-7, with D possibly matching TRBD1 (6 bases). From germline, CDR1 is SEHNR and CDR2 FQNEAQ (reference sequence). The CDR3 extends over 13 amino acids. V shed 4 bases and J shed 4 bases, with 11 bases lying between them. The CDR3: CASSSSDRYEQYF. The DNA for the CDR3 is TGTGCCAGCAGCTCCTCAGACAGGTACGAGCAGTACTTC.

This chain links TRBV7-9 with TRBJ2-7, with 9 bases identical to TRBD1. The ends lost 7 bases at V and 7 bases at J; junction bases unmatched: 5. CDR1 SEHNR and CDR2 FQNEAQ come from the germline V gene (reference sequence). CDR3 size: 12 residues. CDR3 loop: CASTRTGEEQYF. In nucleotides, the CDR3 is TGTGCCAGCACCCGGACAGGGGAAGAGCAGTACTTC.

The chain employs TRBV6-5 and TRBJ2-1; unclear D gene. The V gene's germline CDR1 is MNHEY and CDR2 SVGAGI. The V end lost 0 bases, the J end lost 0 bases, and 9 bases lay between the germline ends. The CDR3 has 16 residues. The CDR3 protein is CASSYSLQDSYNEQFF. CDR3 DNA: TGTGCCAGCAGTTACTCACTCCAGGACTCCTACAATGAGCAGTTCTTC.

The chain joins TRBV5-4 to TRBJ2-1; a possible D gene is TRBD1 (5 bases). V was shortened by 1 base and J by 0 bases, with 11 bases between the two germline ends. Germline V lookup: CDR1 SGHNT, CDR2 YYREEE (reference sequence). The CDR3 contains 16 residues. This CDR3 reads CASSLLLGVSYNEQFF. The DNA for the CDR3 is TGTGCCAGCAGCTTGCTTCTAGGGGTCTCCTACAATGAGCAGTTCTTC. The full variable domain, rest sourced from reference TRBV5-4 and TRBJ2-1, is ETGVTQSPTHLIKTRGQQVTLRCSSQSGHNTVSWYQQALGQGPQFIFQYYREEENGRGNFPPRFSGLQFPNYSSELNVNALELDDSALYLCASSLLLGVSYNEQFFGPGTRLTVL.

The genes are TRBV12-5 and TRBJ2-1; D ambiguous. The CDR3 has 13 amino acids. Germline assignment: CDR1 LGHNT and CDR2 FRNRAP. V was trimmed by 4 bases and J by 7 bases, leaving 11 bases between them. Here the CDR3 reads CASGSAVTNEQFF. The CDR3 DNA is TGTGCTAGTGGTTCGGCGGTTACTAATGAGCAGTTCTTC. Full variable domain (missing parts from reference TRBV12-5 and TRBJ2-1): DARVTQTPRHKVTEMGQEVTMRCQPILGHNTVFWYRQTMMQGLELLAYFRNRAPLDDSGMPKDRFSAEMPDATLATLKIQPSEPRDSAVYFCASGSAVTNEQFFGPGTRLTVL.

This sequence joins TRBV15 and TRBJ1-5; tentatively, D is TRBD1 (6 bases). CDR1 is LNHNV, CDR2 YYDKDF, per germline (reference sequence). This CDR3 is 16 amino acids long. The ends were cut back, 4 bases at V and 7 bases at J, with 20 bases in the middle. The CDR3 coding sequence is TGTGCCACCAGCAACTCCCCCACAGGGTACGGCCAGCCCCAGCATTTT. Translating it yields CATSNSPTGYGQPQHF.

The V call is TRBV18, the J call TRBJ1-1; D gene unclear. Germline V CDR1 and CDR2: KGHSH, LQKENI. V was trimmed by 1 base and J by 1 base, leaving 13 bases between them. This CDR3 contains 16 residues. This chain's CDR3 is CASSPLAVIPNTEAFF. The DNA of the CDR3 is TGTGCCAGCTCACCACTCGCAGTCATACCGAACACTGAAGCTTTCTTT.